This TCR beta chain was retrieved from a study of shared clonotypes between healthy human individuals. This CDR3 has 14 amino acids. Per germline, CDR1 SSHAT and CDR2 FNYEAQ (reference sequence). To note about this clone: At one end, the junction sequence differs from germline, possibly due to a read error.

Measured with immunoSEQ multiplex PCR; TCRdb has only the in-frame clones, and not every one. The sample carries about half a million clones, roughly 80% recorded once. This TCR was sampled from a woman aged 40 to 50 in good health. Some clones in this sample may be carry-over from other donors' samples. The chain links TRBV7-7 to TRBJ2-5, with 11 bases that match TRBD2. The material sequenced was PBMCs. CDR3 nucleotide sequence: TGTGCTAGCAGCCCCGGACTAGCGGGAGAGACCCAGTACTTC. Amino acid sequence: CASSPGLAGETQYF.